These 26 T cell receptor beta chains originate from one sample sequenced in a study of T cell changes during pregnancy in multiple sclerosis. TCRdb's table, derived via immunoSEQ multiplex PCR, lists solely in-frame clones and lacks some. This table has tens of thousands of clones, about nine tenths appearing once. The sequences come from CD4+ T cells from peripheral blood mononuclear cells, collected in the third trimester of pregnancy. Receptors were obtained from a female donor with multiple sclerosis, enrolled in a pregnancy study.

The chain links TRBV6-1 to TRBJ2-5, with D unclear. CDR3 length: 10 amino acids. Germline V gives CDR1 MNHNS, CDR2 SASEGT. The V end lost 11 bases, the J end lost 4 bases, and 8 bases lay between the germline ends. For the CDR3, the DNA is TGTGCCTCACTCGGAGAGACCCAGTACTTC. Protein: CASLGETQYF.

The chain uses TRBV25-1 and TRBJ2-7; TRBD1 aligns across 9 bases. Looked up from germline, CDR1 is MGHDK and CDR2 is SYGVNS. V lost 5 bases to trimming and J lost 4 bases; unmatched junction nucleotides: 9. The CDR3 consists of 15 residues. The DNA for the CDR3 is TGTGCCAGCAGTTCCCCGACAGGGGGAGTTTACGAGCAGTACTTC. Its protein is CASSSPTGGVYEQYF.

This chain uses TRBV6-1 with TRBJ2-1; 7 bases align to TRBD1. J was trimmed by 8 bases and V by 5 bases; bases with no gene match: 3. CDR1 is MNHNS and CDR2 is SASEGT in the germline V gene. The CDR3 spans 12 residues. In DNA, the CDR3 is TGTGCCAGCAGTAGACAGGGAGATGAGCAGTTCTTC. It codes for CASSRQGDEQFF.

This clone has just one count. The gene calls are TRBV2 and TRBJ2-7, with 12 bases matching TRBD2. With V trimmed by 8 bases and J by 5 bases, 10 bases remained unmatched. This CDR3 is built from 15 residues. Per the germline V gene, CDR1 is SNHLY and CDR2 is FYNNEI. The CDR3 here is CASRDLAGGPNEQYF. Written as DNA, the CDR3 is TGTGCCAGCCGAGATCTAGCGGGGGGGCCCAACGAGCAGTACTTC.

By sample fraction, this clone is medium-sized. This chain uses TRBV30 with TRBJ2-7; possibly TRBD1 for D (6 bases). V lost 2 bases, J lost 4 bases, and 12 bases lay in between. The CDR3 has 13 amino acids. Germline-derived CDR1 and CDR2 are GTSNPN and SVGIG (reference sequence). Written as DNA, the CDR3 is TGTGCCTGGAGTCGGGACAAGTGGTACGAGCAGTACTTC. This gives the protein CAWSRDKWYEQYF.

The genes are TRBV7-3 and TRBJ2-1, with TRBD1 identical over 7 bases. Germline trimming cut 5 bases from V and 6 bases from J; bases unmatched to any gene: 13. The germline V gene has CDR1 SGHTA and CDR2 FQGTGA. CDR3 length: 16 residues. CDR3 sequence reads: CASSPGGWGQSNEQFF. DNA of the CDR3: TGTGCCAGCAGCCCCGGCGGTTGGGGACAGTCCAATGAGCAGTTCTTC.

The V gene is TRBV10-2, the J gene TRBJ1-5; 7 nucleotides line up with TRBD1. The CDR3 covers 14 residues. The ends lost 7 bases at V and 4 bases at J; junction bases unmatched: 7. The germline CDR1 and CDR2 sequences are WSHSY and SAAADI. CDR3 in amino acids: CASTKDRNNQPQHF. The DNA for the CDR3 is TGCGCCAGCACAAAGGACAGGAATAATCAGCCCCAGCATTTT.

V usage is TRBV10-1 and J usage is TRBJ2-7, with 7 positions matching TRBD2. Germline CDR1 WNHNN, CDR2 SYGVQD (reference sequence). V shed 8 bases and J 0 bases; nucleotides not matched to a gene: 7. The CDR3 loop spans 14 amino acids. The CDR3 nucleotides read TGCGCCAGCTCCTTGGGCGGGAGCTCCTACGAGCAGTACTTC. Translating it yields CASSLGGSSYEQYF.

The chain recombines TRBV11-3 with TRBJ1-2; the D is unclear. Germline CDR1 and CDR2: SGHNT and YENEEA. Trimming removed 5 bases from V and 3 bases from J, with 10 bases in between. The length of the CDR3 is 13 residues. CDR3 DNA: TGTGCCAGCAGCCTACTGCCTGACTATGGCTACACCTTC. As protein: CASSLLPDYGYTF.

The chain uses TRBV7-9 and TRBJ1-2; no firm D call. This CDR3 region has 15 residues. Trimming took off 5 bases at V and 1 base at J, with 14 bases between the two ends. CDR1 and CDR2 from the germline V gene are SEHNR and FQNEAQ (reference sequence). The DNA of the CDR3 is TGTGCCAGCAGCCAACGGCCGGGAGTTAACTATGGCTACACCTTC. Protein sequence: CASSQRPGVNYGYTF. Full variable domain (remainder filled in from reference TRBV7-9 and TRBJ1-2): DTGVSQNPRHKITKRGQNVTFRCDPISEHNRLYWYRQTLGQGPEFLTYFQNEAQLEKSRLLSDRFSAERPKGSFSTLEIQRTEQGDSAMYLCASSQRPGVNYGYTFGSGTRLTVV.

DNA for the CDR3: TGTGCCAGCAGTTATGCGGGACAGGCTAAGGGCGAGCAGTACTTC. The encoded protein is CASSYAGQAKGEQYF. J is TRBJ2-7 and V is TRBV6-5; 8 bases align to TRBD1. The CDR3 length is 15 residues. Germline CDR1 is MNHEY and CDR2 is SVGAGI. Germline trimming cut 3 bases from V and 6 bases from J; bases unmatched to any gene: 10.

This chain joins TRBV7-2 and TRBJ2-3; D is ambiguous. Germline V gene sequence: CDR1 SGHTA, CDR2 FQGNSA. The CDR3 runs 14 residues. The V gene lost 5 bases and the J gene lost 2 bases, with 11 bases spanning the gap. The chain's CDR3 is CASSPRRHTDTQYF. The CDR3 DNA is TGTGCCAGCAGCCCTAGACGGCACACAGATACGCAGTATTTT.

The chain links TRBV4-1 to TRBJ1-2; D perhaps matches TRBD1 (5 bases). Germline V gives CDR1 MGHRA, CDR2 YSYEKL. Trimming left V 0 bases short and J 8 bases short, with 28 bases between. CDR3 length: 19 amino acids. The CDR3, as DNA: TGCGCCAGCAGCCAAGATCGGATTCTAGGGACTTTGGCTTTCGAGGGCTACACCTTC. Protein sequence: CASSQDRILGTLAFEGYTF.

The CDR3 loop reads CASSVFRDRRKTDAKSNYGYTF. Written as DNA, the CDR3 is TGCGCCAGCAGTGTTTTCCGGGATCGCCGCAAAACCGATGCAAAATCTAACTATGGCTACACCTTC. The J gene is TRBJ1-2, the V gene TRBV10-1, with D hard to call. Germline-derived CDR1 and CDR2 are WNHNN and SYGVQD (reference sequence). V lost 4 bases and J 0 bases, leaving 33 bases between the germline ends. This CDR3 is built from 22 residues.

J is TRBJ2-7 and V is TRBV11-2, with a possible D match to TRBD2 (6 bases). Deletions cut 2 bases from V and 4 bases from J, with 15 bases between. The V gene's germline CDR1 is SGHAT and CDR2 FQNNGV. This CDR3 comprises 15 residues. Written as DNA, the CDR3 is TGTGCCAGCAGCTTATACGGAGGGGCCAGTTACGAGCAGTACTTC. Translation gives CASSLYGGASYEQYF. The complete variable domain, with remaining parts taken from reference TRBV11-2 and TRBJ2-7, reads EAGVAQSPRYKIIEKRQSVAFWCNPISGHATLYWYQQILGQGPKLLIQFQNNGVVDDSQLPKDRFSAERLKGVDSTLKIQPAKLEDSAVYLCASSLYGGASYEQYFGPGTRLTVT.

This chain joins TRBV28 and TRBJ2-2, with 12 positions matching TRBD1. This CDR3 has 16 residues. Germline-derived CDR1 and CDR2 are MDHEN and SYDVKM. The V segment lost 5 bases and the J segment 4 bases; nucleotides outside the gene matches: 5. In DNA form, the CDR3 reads TGTGCCAGCAGTGCACCGGGACAGGGGGCCACCGGGGAGCTGTTTTTT. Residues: CASSAPGQGATGELFF.

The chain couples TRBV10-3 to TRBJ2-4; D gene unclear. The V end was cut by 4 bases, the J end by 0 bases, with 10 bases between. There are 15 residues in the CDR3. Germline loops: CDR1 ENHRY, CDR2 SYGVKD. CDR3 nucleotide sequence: TGTGCCATCAGTGGCGGCGAACTAGCCAAAAACATTCAGTACTTC. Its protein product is CAISGGELAKNIQYF.

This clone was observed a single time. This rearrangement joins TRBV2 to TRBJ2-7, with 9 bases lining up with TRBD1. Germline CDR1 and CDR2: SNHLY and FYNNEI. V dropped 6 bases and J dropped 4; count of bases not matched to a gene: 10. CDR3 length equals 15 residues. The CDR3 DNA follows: TGTGCCAGCAGGCGAACGGGACAGGGCTCTTACGAGCAGTACTTC. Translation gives CASRRTGQGSYEQYF. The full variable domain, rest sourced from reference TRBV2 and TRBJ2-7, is EPEVTQTPSHQVTQMGQEVILRCVPISNHLYFYWYRQILGQKVEFLVSFYNNEISEKSEIFDDQFSVERPDGSNFTLKIRSTKLEDSAMYFCASRRTGQGSYEQYFGPGTRLTVT.

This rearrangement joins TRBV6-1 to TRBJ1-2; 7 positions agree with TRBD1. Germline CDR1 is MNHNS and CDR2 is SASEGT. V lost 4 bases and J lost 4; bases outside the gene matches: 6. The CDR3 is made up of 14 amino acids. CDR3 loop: CASSAGTDIYGYTF. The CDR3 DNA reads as TGTGCCAGCAGTGCCGGGACAGATATCTATGGCTACACCTTC.

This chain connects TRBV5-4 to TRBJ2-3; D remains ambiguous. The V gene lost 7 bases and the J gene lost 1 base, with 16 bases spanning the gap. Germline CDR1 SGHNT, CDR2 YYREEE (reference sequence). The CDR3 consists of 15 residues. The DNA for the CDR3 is TGTGCCAGCGCAACCGGCGGTCGGGGCACAGATACGCAGTATTTT. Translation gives CASATGGRGTDTQYF.

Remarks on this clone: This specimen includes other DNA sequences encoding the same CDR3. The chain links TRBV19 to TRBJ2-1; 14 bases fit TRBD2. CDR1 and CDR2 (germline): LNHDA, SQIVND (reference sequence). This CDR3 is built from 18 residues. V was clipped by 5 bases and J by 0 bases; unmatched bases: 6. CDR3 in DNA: TGTGCCAGTAGTCTCGGACTAGCGGGAGGTAGCTCCTACAATGAGCAGTTCTTC. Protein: CASSLGLAGGSSYNEQFF.

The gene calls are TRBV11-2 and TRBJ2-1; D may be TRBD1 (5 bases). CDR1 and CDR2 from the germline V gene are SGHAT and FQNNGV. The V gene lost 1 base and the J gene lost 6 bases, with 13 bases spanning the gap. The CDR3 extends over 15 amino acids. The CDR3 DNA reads TGTGCCAGCAGCTTAGGGGGCGCGTCGATCAATGAGCAGTTCTTC. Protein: CASSLGGASINEQFF.

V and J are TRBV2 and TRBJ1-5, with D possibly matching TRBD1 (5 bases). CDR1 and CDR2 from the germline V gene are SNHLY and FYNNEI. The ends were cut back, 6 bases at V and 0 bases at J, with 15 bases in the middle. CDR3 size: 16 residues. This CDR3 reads CASRPGLTPSNQPQHF. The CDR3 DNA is TGTGCCAGCAGACCGGGACTCACCCCTAGCAATCAGCCCCAGCATTTT. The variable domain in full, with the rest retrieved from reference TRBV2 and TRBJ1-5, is EPEVTQTPSHQVTQMGQEVILRCVPISNHLYFYWYRQILGQKVEFLVSFYNNEISEKSEIFDDQFSVERPDGSNFTLKIRSTKLEDSAMYFCASRPGLTPSNQPQHFGDGTRLSIL.

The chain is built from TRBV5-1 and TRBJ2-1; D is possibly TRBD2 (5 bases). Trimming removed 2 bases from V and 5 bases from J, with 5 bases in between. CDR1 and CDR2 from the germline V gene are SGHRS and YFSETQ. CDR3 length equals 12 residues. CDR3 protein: CASSLLDNEQFF. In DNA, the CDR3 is TGCGCCAGCAGCTTACTAGACAATGAGCAGTTCTTC. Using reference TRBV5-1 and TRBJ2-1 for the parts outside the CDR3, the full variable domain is KAGVTQTPRYLIKTRGQQVTLSCSPISGHRSVSWYQQTPGQGLQFLFEYFSETQRNKGNFPGRFSGRQFSNSRSEMNVSTLELGDSALYLCASSLLDNEQFFGPGTRLTVL.

The CDR3 DNA is TGTGCCAGCAGTGAAGGGAGAGGAAGCTTTGTAGAGCAGTACTTC. The encoded protein is CASSEGRGSFVEQYF. The chain links TRBV2 to TRBJ2-7, with D uncertain. Germline CDR1 is SNHLY and CDR2 is FYNNEI. CDR3 size: 15 residues. The germline V and J ends were trimmed by 1 base and 7 bases, with 17 bases remaining between them.

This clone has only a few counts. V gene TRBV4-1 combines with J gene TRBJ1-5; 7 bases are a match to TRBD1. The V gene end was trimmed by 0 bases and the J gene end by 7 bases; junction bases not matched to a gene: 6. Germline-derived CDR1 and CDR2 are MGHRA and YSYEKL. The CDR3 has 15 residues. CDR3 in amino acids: CASSQEEGAWQPQHF. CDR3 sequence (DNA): TGCGCCAGCAGCCAAGAAGAGGGGGCATGGCAGCCCCAGCATTTT.